This TCR beta chain comes out of a study of blood T cell repertoires in COVID-19. Enrolled through a virtual design, the participants were between roughly 18 and 90 years of age and came from about two dozen US areas. Cohorts were assigned according to the clinical history that participants reported. Either two negative PCRs, clearance, or symptom resolution qualified Cohort 3 donors as recovered. The germline V gene has CDR1 KGHSH and CDR2 LQKENI. The germline V and J ends were trimmed by 6 bases and 0 bases, with 12 bases remaining between them. There are 15 residues in the CDR3. Using immunoSEQ multiplex PCR, the repertoire was profiled, and TCRdb retains in-frame clones only, with some absent. This table holds about 140,000 clones, over 60% found once.

The sequence was collected from a woman aged 50 to 60 who had recovered from COVID-19. J is TRBJ1-5 and V is TRBV18; D not resolved. Sequencing input: PBMCs or T cells enriched from blood (not recorded which). The CDR3 loop reads CASSRDMVSNQPQHF. Here the CDR3 DNA reads TGTGCCAGCTCCCGTGACATGGTTAGCAATCAGCCCCAGCATTTT.